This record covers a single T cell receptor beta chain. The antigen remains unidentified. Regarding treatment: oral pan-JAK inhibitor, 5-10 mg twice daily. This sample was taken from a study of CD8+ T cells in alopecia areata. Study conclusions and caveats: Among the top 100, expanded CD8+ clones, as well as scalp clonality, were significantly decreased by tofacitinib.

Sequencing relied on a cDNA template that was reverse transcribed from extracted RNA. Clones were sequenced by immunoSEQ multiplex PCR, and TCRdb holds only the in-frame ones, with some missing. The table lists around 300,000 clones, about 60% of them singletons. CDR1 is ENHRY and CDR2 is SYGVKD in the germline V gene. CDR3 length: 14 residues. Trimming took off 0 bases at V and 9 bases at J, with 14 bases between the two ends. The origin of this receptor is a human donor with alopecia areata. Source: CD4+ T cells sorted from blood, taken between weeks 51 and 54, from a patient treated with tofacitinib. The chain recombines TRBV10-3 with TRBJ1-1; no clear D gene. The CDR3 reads CAISESTWKSKAFF. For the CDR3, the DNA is TGTGCCATCAGTGAGTCGACTTGGAAGTCGAAAGCTTTCTTT.